Presented here are 28 T cell receptor beta chains from one specimen sequenced in a study of PD-1 blockade in mismatch repair-deficient tumors. TCRdb keeps only in-frame clones here, not all; method: immunoSEQ multiplex PCR. The sample has some 100,000 clones; 70% to 85% are singletons. Material: peripheral blood, obtained approximately 35 weeks after starting pembrolizumab. Every receptor here comes from an adult with mismatch repair-deficient cancer.

This clone appeared once. This chain uses TRBV20-1 with TRBJ2-5; D not certain. V lost 2 bases, J lost 5 bases, and 6 bases lay in between. This CDR3 is built from 11 residues. Germline CDR1 reads DFQATT; CDR2 reads SNEGSKA (reference sequence). The CDR3 sequence is CSARILETQYF. In DNA, the CDR3 is TGCAGTGCTAGAATACTGGAGACCCAGTACTTC.

J is TRBJ1-2 and V is TRBV27; 8 bases are shared with TRBD1. This CDR3 spans 14 amino acids. Germline values: CDR1 MNHEY, CDR2 SMNVEV (reference sequence). Trimming removed 5 bases from V and 9 bases from J; junction bases left unmatched: 11. This chain's CDR3 is CASSPPQGARRYTF. In nucleotides, the CDR3 is TGTGCCAGCAGTCCCCCTCAGGGGGCGCGCCGCTACACCTTC.

The CDR3 region has the DNA TGTGCCTGGAGCGCCCCTAGCTCCTACAATGAGCAGTTCTTC. Its translation: CAWSAPSSYNEQFF. The chain links TRBV30 to TRBJ2-1, with D unresolved. This CDR3 region has 14 residues. Germline CDR1 is GTSNPN and CDR2 is SVGIG (reference sequence). V gave up 3 bases and J gave up 0 bases, with 9 bases separating them.

The J gene is TRBJ2-2, the V gene TRBV18; 8 bases match TRBD2. The junction had 9 bases not matched to a gene; V was cut back by 5 bases and J by 7 bases. The germline V gene encodes CDR1 KGHSH and CDR2 LQKENI. The CDR3 loop spans 15 amino acids. CDR3 sequence reads: CASSKLRTSHGELFF. In DNA form, the CDR3 reads TGTGCCAGCTCAAAACTCCGGACTAGCCACGGGGAGCTGTTTTTT.

CDR3 region: CSGRDLNEQFF. In nucleotides, the CDR3 is TGCAGTGGTAGGGATTTGAATGAGCAGTTCTTC. The chain employs TRBV20-1 and TRBJ2-1; no clear D gene. In germline, CDR1 is DFQATT, CDR2 SNEGSKA (reference sequence). The V end lost 7 bases, the J end lost 7 bases, and 11 bases lay between the germline ends. The CDR3 loop spans 11 amino acids.

The chain is built from TRBV7-2 and TRBJ1-1; D is unclear. The CDR3 spans 13 residues. Germline-derived CDR1 and CDR2 are SGHTA and FQGNSA. V dropped 4 bases and J dropped 1 base, with 7 bases sitting between them. The chain's CDR3 is CASSSKRNTEAFF. Written as DNA, the CDR3 is TGTGCCAGCAGCTCTAAAAGGAACACTGAAGCTTTCTTT.

V is TRBV6-5 and J is TRBJ2-1, with no clear D. The CDR3 runs 11 residues. Deletions cut 4 bases from V and 6 bases from J, with 4 bases between. Germline loops: CDR1 MNHEY, CDR2 SVGAGI. The CDR3 is CASSSINEQFF. The CDR3 region has the DNA TGTGCCAGCAGTTCCATCAATGAGCAGTTCTTC.

The chain is built from TRBV7-9 and TRBJ2-1; 7 bases map to TRBD2. Unmatched junction bases numbered 8, after V lost 2 bases and J lost 4 bases. Germline V gene sequence: CDR1 SEHNR, CDR2 FQNEAQ (reference sequence). This CDR3 region has 16 residues. The chain's CDR3 is CASSLLASGTYNEQFF. The CDR3 DNA reads TGTGCCAGCAGCTTATTGGCCAGCGGGACTTACAATGAGCAGTTCTTC.

The rearrangement uses TRBV7-9 and TRBJ2-1; the match to TRBD1 covers 7 bases. The CDR3 runs to 16 residues. The ends lost 4 bases at V and 7 bases at J; junction bases unmatched: 13. CDR1 SEHNR and CDR2 FQNEAQ come from the germline V gene (reference sequence). CDR3 region: CASSSGRAGGRNEQFF. CDR3 sequence (DNA): TGTGCCAGCAGCTCCGGAAGGGCAGGGGGTCGAAATGAGCAGTTCTTC.

The chain has TRBV12-5 and TRBJ2-3, with 13 bases aligning to TRBD2. The CDR3 sequence is 17 residues long. CDR1 is LGHNT, CDR2 FRNRAP, per germline. The V gene end was trimmed by 6 bases and the J gene end by 4 bases; junction bases not matched to a gene: 10. The CDR3 DNA is TGTGCTAGTGGACCTCATAGGACTAGCGGGAGCTCAGATACGCAGTATTTT. Translated: CASGPHRTSGSSDTQYF.

V gene TRBV5-8 combines with J gene TRBJ2-3; no clear D. Per germline, CDR1 SGHTS and CDR2 YDEGEE. V lost 4 bases, J lost 3 bases, and 15 bases lay in between. CDR3 size: 15 residues. The CDR3 coding sequence is TGTGCCAGCAGCCAAGAGCTCCTAGAAACAGATACGCAGTATTTT. It yields the protein CASSQELLETDTQYF.

The chain combines TRBV12-5 with TRBJ2-1; 9 bases fit TRBD2. J lost 6 bases, V lost 1 base, and 10 bases had no gene match. The CDR3 has 17 amino acids. Germline assignment: CDR1 LGHNT and CDR2 FRNRAP. CDR3 coding DNA: TGTGCTAGTGGTTTGGGAAGTCCGGGACTAGCCCCCAATGAGCAGTTCTTC. This encodes CASGLGSPGLAPNEQFF.

The gene calls are TRBV7-6 and TRBJ2-1; 8 nucleotides line up with TRBD2. CDR3 length equals 15 residues. Per the germline V gene, CDR1 is SGHVS and CDR2 is FNYEAQ. J was trimmed by 8 bases and V by 2 bases; bases with no gene match: 8. CDR3 protein: CASSLPGLGVYEQFF. CDR3 sequence (DNA): TGTGCCAGCAGCTTACCGGGACTAGGGGTCTATGAGCAGTTCTTC. The full variable domain, its missing parts supplied by reference TRBV7-6 and TRBJ2-1, is GAGVSQSPRYKVTKRGQDVALRCDPISGHVSLYWYRQALGQGPEFLTYFNYEAQQDKSGLPNDRFSAERPEGSISTLTIQRTEQRDSAMYRCASSLPGLGVYEQFFGPGTRLTVL.

The genes are TRBV28 and TRBJ2-3; 8 bases fit TRBD1. V trimming: 10 bases; J trimming: 2 bases; junction bases outside the gene matches: 11. CDR3 size: 15 residues. CDR1 MDHEN and CDR2 SYDVKM come from the germline V gene. CDR3 nucleotide sequence: TGTGCCACCCGAGGAACAGGGGGTCTCACAGATACGCAGTATTTT. Its protein product is CATRGTGGLTDTQYF. Looking up the rest from reference TRBV28 and TRBJ2-3 gives the full variable domain: DVKVTQSSRYLVKRTGEKVFLECVQDMDHENMFWYRQDPGLGLRLIYFSYDVKMKEKGDIPEGYSVSREKKERFSLILESASTNQTSMYLCATRGTGGLTDTQYFGPGTRLTVL.

The V call is TRBV4-3, the J call TRBJ2-1; 14 bases are a match to TRBD2. This CDR3 spans 18 amino acids. The germline V gene encodes CDR1 LGHNA and CDR2 YSLEER. V dropped 4 bases and J dropped 0; count of bases not matched to a gene: 5. CDR3 in DNA: TGCGCCAGCAGCCGGGGACTAGCGGGAGCGAGCTCCTACAATGAGCAGTTCTTC. This encodes CASSRGLAGASSYNEQFF.

The gene calls are TRBV7-2 and TRBJ2-1; no definite D call. Germline lookup yields CDR1 SGHTA and CDR2 FQGNSA. This CDR3 contains 12 residues. V lost 5 bases and J 10 bases, leaving 12 bases between the germline ends. The chain's CDR3 is CASSPTFFEQFF. CDR3 nucleotides: TGTGCCAGCAGCCCGACCTTTTTCGAGCAGTTCTTC. Looking up the rest from reference TRBV7-2 and TRBJ2-1 gives the full variable domain: GAGVSQSPSNKVTEKGKDVELRCDPISGHTALYWYRQSLGQGLEFLIYFQGNSAPDKSGLPSDRFSAERTGGSVSTLTIQRTQQEDSAVYLCASSPTFFEQFFGPGTRLTVL.

The V and J genes are TRBV14 and TRBJ1-4; D may be TRBD1 (5 bases). Germline assignment: CDR1 SGHDN and CDR2 FVKESK. CDR3 length: 18 residues. V lost 0 bases to trimming and J lost 5 bases, with 19 bases between them. CDR3 region: CASSQDRLRGLMNEKLFF. The CDR3 DNA reads TGTGCCAGCAGCCAAGATCGTCTGCGGGGACTCATGAATGAAAAACTGTTTTTT.

This sequence joins TRBV27 and TRBJ1-1, with D uncertain. CDR3 size: 13 residues. In germline, CDR1 is MNHEY, CDR2 SMNVEV (reference sequence). V was shortened by 6 bases and J by 4 bases, with 12 bases between the two germline ends. The DNA for the CDR3 is TGTGCCAGCAGCGAGGACGCGGCCACTGAAGCTTTCTTT. Translating gives CASSEDAATEAFF.

The rearrangement joins TRBV7-6 to TRBJ1-1, with TRBD1 identical over 11 bases. The CDR3 is 13 amino acids. J gave up 7 bases and V 5 bases, and 3 bases lay outside the gene matches. Germline assignment: CDR1 SGHVS and CDR2 FNYEAQ. In DNA form, the CDR3 reads TGTGCCAGCAGCCTCGGGACAGGGGGTGAAGCTTTCTTT. Encoded protein: CASSLGTGGEAFF.

This clone was seen just once. The V gene is TRBV11-2, the J gene TRBJ2-5; TRBD1 might be the D (6 bases). The CDR3 totals 15 residues. V lost 5 bases and J 2 bases, leaving 15 bases between the germline ends. Per the germline V gene, CDR1 is SGHAT and CDR2 is FQNNGV. CDR3: CASSGGQGPQETQYF. In nucleotides, the CDR3 is TGTGCCAGCAGCGGTGGGCAGGGGCCACAAGAGACCCAGTACTTC.

This chain joins TRBV29-1 and TRBJ2-5; no clear D. The CDR3 is 12 amino acids. Between the trimmed V and J ends, which lost 6 bases and 1 base, there was a span of 9 bases. The germline CDR1 and CDR2 sequences are SQVTM and ANQGSEA. The CDR3 reads CSVRVFQETQYF. DNA of the CDR3: TGCAGCGTAAGGGTATTCCAAGAGACCCAGTACTTC.

The chain employs TRBV5-1 and TRBJ2-3, with TRBD2 matching over 9 bases. Trimming cost V 4 bases and J 0 bases; bases outside gene matches: 6. The V gene's germline CDR1 is SGHRS and CDR2 YFSETQ. The length of the CDR3 is 16 residues. The CDR3 DNA reads TGCGCCAGCAGCAATCGACTAGCGGATAGCACAGATACGCAGTATTTT. The encoded protein is CASSNRLADSTDTQYF.

The chain is built from TRBV18 and TRBJ2-2; D is undetermined. The V and J ends lost 3 bases and 0 bases respectively, with 8 bases between them. Germline V gene lookup returns CDR1 KGHSH and CDR2 LQKENI. The CDR3 has 15 residues. The CDR3 nucleotides read TGTGCCAGCTCACCCGACACACCGAACACCGGGGAGCTGTTTTTT. Translated, it gives CASSPDTPNTGELFF.

The chain links TRBV25-1 to TRBJ2-1; 10 positions match TRBD2. The CDR3 is made up of 17 amino acids. Germline V gene sequence: CDR1 MGHDK, CDR2 SYGVNS. Germline trimming cut 0 bases from V and 9 bases from J; bases unmatched to any gene: 11. The CDR3 loop is CASSEYGASGSKSEQFF. The CDR3, as DNA: TGTGCCAGCAGTGAATATGGGGCTAGCGGGAGCAAAAGTGAGCAGTTCTTC.

The chain carries TRBV11-2 and TRBJ2-4; D not resolved. V was clipped by 5 bases and J by 0 bases, with 11 bases between them. Per the germline V gene, CDR1 is SGHAT and CDR2 is FQNNGV. The length of the CDR3 is 15 residues. DNA for the CDR3: TGTGCCAGCAGCCCAATACCCAAAGCCAAAAACATTCAGTACTTC. Translation: CASSPIPKAKNIQYF.

The chain couples TRBV6-1 to TRBJ1-1; no reliable D call. The V gene lost 5 bases and the J gene lost 0 bases, with 13 bases spanning the gap. Per germline, CDR1 MNHNS and CDR2 SASEGT. The CDR3 consists of 15 residues. The CDR3 is CASSSESYMNTEAFF. In nucleotides, the CDR3 is TGTGCCAGCAGTTCAGAGAGTTACATGAACACTGAAGCTTTCTTT.

With respect to this clone: Compared with germline, one end of the junction differs, possibly owing to a read error. The genes are TRBV20-1 and TRBJ2-7, with a weak D call TRBD2 (6 bases). Germline V lookup: CDR1 DFQATT, CDR2 SNEGSKA (reference sequence). This CDR3 region has 11 residues. The CDR3 loop is CSARDYYGQYF. The CDR3 DNA sequence: TGCAGTGCTAGGGACTACTACGGGCAGTACTTC.

This sequence joins TRBV4-3 and TRBJ2-1; the D is unclear. This CDR3 has 13 amino acids. Looked up from germline, CDR1 is LGHNA and CDR2 is YSLEER. Between the trimmed V and J ends, which lost 4 bases and 0 bases, there was a span of 4 bases. CDR3 sequence reads: CASSPSSYNEQFF. The CDR3 DNA is TGCGCCAGCAGCCCGAGCTCCTACAATGAGCAGTTCTTC.